This T cell receptor (beta chain) appears in the sequencing data of a study of T cells in Graves' hyperthyroidism and ophthalmopathy. As for the study in general: Peripheral blood collection took place at initial diagnosis, before any treatment. General observations from the study: Most thyroid clonotypes expanded above 0.001 appeared in blood too.

This clonotype was seen many times. Its antigen is as yet unknown. Reasons for excluding patients were uncontrolled infection, other autoimmune disease, pregnancy or lactation. Sample collection date corresponds to first hyperthyroidism diagnosis, prior to any ophthalmopathy symptoms. The CDR3 has 13 amino acids. Germline loops: CDR1 SGHVS, CDR2 FQNEAQ. Deletions cut 4 bases from V and 6 bases from J, with 12 bases between. Template material for amplifying TCR beta CDR3 regions consisted of RNA transcripts. First-round RT-PCR with HTBI primers amplified the TCR CDR3 region. TCRdb reprocessed the multiplex PCR reads via MiXCR and lists one record per CDR3 protein. The sample shows nearly 600,000 distinct CDR3 sequences, more than 11% of them seen only once.

The sample consisted of blood. The sequence was obtained from a woman in her twenties or thirties with Graves' hyperthyroidism that later progressed to Graves' ophthalmopathy. The rearrangement links TRBV7-8 to TRBJ2-5, with D hard to call. CDR3 residues: CASSSGREKTQYF. CDR3 nucleotide sequence: TGTGCCAGCAGCTCCGGACGCGAGAAGACCCAGTACTTC.